The subject of this entry is one TCR beta chain. Its specificity is unknown. Germline CDR1 is MNHEY and CDR2 is SVGAGI. The junction had 13 bases not matched to a gene; V was cut back by 2 bases and J by 7 bases. The CDR3 covers 16 residues. Assay: immunoSEQ multiplex PCR; the TCRdb copy retains only in-frame clones and omits some. This table holds 60,000 to 85,000 clones, 92% found once. This sample stems from a study of OX40 agonist ivuxolimab in advanced cancers. Study details: Patients were dosed with the agonistic anti-OX40 (CD134) antibody ivuxolimab. Ivuxolimab doses were 0.01, 0.1, 0.3, 1.5, 3 or 10 mg/kg every 2 weeks.

Study-level results: The expanded peripheral T cells' antigen specificity was not determined. On average, a greater number of expanded clones characterised CD8+ T cells relative to CD4+.

The starting material was CD4+ or CD8+ T cells sorted from blood, obtained in a trial of the OX40 agonist ivuxolimab. The genes are TRBV6-5 and TRBJ1-1, with TRBD1 identical over 7 bases. This TCR derives from an adult with an advanced solid tumor such as melanoma, head and neck, liver or kidney cancer. CDR3 nucleotides: TGTGCCAGCAGTTACCGGCAATTACAGGGGTATGGTGAAGCTTTCTTT. It translates to CASSYRQLQGYGEAFF.